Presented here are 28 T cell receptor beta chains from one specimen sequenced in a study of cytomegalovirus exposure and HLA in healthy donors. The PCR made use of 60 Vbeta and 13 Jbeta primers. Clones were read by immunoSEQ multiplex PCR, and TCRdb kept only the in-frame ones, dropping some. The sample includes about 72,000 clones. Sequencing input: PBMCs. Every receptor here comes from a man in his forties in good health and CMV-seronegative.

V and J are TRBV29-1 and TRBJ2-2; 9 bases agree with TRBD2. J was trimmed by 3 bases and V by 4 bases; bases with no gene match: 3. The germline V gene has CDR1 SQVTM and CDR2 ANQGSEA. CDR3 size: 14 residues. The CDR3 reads CSVGSGGYTGELFF. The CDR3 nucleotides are TGCAGCGTTGGCAGCGGGGGGTACACCGGGGAGCTGTTTTTT.

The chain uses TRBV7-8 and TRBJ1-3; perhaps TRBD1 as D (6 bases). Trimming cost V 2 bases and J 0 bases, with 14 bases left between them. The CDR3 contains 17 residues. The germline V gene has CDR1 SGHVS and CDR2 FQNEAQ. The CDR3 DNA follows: TGTGCCAGCAGCTTACCTTTGGACAGCTACTCTGGAAACACCATATATTTT. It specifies CASSLPLDSYSGNTIYF.

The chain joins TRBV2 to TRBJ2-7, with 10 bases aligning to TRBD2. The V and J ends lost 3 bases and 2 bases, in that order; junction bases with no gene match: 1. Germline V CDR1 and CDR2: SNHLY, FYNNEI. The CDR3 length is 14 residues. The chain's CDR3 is CASSDLAGAYEQYF. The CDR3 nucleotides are TGTGCCAGCAGTGACCTAGCGGGGGCCTACGAGCAGTACTTC.

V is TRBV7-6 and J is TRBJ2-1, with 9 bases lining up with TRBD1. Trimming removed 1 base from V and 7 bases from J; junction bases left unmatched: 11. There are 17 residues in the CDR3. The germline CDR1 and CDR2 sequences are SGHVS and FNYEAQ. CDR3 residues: CASSLVLSWTGENEQFF. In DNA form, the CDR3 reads TGTGCCAGCAGCTTAGTCCTCAGTTGGACAGGGGAGAATGAGCAGTTCTTC.

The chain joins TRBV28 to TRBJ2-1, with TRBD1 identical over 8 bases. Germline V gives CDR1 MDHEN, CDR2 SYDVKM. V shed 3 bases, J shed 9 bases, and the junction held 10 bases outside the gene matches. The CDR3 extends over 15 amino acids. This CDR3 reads CASSFSAGGDSEQFF. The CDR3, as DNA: TGTGCCAGCAGTTTCTCGGCAGGGGGCGACAGTGAGCAGTTCTTC.

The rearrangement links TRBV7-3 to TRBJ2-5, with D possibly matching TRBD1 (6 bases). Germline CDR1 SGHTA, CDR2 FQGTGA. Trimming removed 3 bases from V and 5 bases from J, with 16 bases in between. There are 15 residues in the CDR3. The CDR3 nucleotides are TGTGCCAGCAGCTTGGACGCGACAAGGGGGGAGACCCAGTACTTC. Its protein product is CASSLDATRGETQYF.

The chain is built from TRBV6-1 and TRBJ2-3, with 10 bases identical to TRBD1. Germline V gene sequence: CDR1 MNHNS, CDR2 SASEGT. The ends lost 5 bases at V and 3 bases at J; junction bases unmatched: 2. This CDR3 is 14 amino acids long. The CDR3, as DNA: TGTGCCAGCAGTTTGGACAGGGGGACAGATACGCAGTATTTT. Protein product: CASSLDRGTDTQYF.

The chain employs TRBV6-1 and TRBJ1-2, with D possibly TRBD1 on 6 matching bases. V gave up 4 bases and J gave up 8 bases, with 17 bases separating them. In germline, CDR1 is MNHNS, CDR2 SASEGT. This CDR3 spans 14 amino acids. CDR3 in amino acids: CASSGTQGIGGYTF. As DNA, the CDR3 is TGTGCCAGCAGTGGAACACAGGGTATTGGGGGCTACACCTTC.

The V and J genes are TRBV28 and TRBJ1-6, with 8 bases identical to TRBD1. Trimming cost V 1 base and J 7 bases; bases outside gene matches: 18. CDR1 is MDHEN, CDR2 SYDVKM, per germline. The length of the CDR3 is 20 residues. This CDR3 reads CASSLSSLLGGQDINSPLHF. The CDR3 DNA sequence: TGTGCCAGCAGTTTATCCTCATTATTAGGGGGACAGGATATCAATTCACCCCTCCACTTT.

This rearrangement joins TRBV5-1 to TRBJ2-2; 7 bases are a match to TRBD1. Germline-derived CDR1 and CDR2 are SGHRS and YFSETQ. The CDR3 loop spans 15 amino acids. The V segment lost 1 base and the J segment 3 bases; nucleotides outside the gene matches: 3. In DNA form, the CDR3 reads TGCGCCAGCAGCTTGCGCCAGGGGGACACCGGGGAGCTGTTTTTT. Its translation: CASSLRQGDTGELFF. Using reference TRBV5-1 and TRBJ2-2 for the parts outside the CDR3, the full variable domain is KAGVTQTPRYLIKTRGQQVTLSCSPISGHRSVSWYQQTPGQGLQFLFEYFSETQRNKGNFPGRFSGRQFSNSRSEMNVSTLELGDSALYLCASSLRQGDTGELFFGEGSRLTVL.

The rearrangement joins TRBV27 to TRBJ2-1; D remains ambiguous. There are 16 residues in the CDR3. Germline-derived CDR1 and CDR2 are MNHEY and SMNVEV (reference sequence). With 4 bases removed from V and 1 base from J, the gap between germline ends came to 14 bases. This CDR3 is CASSYGWFGSYNEQFF. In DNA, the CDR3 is TGTGCCAGCAGTTACGGGTGGTTCGGTTCCTACAATGAGCAGTTCTTC.

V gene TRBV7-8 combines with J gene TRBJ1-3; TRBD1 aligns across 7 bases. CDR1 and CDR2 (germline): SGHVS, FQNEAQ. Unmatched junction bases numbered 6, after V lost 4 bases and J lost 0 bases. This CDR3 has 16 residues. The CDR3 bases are TGTGCCAGCAGCTCCGGGACAGCCTCCTCTGGAAACACCATATATTTT. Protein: CASSSGTASSGNTIYF.

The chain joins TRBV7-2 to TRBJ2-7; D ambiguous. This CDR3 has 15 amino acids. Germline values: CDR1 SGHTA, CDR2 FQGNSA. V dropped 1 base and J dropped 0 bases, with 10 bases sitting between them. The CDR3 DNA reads TGTGCCAGCAGCTTAGATCTATTGAGCTCCTACGAGCAGTACTTC. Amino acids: CASSLDLLSSYEQYF.

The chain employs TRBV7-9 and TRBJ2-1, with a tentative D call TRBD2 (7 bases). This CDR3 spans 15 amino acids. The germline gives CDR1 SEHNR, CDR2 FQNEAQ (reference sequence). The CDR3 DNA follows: TGTGCTATAGAAGGCGGGGGCCTTTCCTACAATGAGCAGTTCTTC. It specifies CAIEGGGLSYNEQFF.

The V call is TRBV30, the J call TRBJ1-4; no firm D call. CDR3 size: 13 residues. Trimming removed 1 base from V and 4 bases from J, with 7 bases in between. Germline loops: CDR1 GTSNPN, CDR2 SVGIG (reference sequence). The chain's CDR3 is CAWSGGVNEKLFF. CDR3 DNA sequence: TGTGCCTGGAGTGGAGGAGTTAATGAAAAACTGTTTTTT. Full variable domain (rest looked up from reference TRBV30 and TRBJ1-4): SQTIHQWPATLVQPVGSPLSLECTVEGTSNPNLYWYRQAAGRGLQLLFYSVGIGQISSEVPQNLSASRPQDRQFILSSKKLLLSDSGFYLCAWSGGVNEKLFFGSGTQLSVL.

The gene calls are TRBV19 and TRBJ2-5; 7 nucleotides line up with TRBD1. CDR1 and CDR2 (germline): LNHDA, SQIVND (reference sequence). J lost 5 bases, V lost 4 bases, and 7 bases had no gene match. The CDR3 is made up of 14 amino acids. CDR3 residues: CASSTTGASETQYF. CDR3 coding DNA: TGTGCCAGTAGTACAACAGGGGCGTCGGAGACCCAGTACTTC.

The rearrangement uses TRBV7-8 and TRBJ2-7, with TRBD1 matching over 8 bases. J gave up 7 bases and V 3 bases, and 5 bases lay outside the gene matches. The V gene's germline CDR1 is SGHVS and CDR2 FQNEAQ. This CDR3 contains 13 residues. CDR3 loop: CASSFDRGWEQYF. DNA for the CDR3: TGTGCCAGCAGCTTTGACAGGGGTTGGGAGCAGTACTTC.

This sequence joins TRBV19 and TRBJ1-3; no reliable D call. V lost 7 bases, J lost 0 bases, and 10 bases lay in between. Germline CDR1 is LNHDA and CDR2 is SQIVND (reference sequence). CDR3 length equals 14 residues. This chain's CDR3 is CASTSQISGNTIYF. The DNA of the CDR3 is TGTGCCAGTACCTCGCAGATCTCTGGAAACACCATATATTTT.

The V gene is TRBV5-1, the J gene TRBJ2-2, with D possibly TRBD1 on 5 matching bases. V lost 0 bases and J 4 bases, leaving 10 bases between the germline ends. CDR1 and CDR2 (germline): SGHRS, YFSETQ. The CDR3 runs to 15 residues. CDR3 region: CASSLVGVVTGELFF. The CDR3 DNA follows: TGCGCCAGCAGCTTGGTAGGGGTGGTCACCGGGGAGCTGTTTTTT.

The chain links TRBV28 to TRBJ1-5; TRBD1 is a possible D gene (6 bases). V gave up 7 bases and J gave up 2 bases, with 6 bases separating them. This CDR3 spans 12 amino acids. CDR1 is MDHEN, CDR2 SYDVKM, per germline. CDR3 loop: CASTGGNQPQHF. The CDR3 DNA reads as TGTGCCAGCACAGGGGGCAATCAGCCCCAGCATTTT.

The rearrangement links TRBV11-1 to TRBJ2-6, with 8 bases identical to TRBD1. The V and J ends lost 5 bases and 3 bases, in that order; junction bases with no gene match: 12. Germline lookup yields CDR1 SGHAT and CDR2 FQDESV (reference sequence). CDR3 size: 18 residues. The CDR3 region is CASSQRDRLGFGANVLTF. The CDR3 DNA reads TGTGCCAGCAGCCAGAGGGACAGGCTTGGATTTGGGGCCAACGTCCTGACTTTC.

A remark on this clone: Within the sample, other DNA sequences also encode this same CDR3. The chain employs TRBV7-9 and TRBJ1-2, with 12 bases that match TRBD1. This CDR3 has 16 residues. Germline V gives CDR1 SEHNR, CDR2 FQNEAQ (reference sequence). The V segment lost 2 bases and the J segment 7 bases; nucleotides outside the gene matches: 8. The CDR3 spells CASSLNGDRGLFGYTF. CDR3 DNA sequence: TGTGCCAGCAGCTTAAATGGGGACAGGGGGCTCTTTGGCTACACCTTC.

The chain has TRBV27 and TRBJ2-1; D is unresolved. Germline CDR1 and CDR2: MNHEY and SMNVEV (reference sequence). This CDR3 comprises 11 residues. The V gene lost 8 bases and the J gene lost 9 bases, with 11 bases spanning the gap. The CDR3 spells CASALRVEQFF. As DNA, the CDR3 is TGTGCCAGCGCCCTACGGGTTGAGCAGTTCTTC.

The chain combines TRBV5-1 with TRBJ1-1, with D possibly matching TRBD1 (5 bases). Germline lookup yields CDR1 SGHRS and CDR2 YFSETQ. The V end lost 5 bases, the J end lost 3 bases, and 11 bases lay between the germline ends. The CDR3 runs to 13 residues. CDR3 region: CASRRGIDTEAFF. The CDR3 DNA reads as TGCGCCAGCAGACGGGGGATAGACACTGAAGCTTTCTTT.

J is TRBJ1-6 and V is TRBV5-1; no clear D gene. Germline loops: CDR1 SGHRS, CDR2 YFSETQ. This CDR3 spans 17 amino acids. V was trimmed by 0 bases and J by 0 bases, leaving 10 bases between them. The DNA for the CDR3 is TGCGCCAGCAGCTTGGAGGGAGAAAGCTCCTATAATTCACCCCTCCACTTT. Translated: CASSLEGESSYNSPLHF.

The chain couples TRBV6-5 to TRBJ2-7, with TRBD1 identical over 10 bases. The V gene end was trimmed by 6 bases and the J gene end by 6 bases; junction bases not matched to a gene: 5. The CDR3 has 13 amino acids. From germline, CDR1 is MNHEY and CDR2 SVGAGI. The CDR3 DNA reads TGTGCCAGCAGGGACAGGGGGAGCGGCGAGCAGTACTTC. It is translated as CASRDRGSGEQYF.

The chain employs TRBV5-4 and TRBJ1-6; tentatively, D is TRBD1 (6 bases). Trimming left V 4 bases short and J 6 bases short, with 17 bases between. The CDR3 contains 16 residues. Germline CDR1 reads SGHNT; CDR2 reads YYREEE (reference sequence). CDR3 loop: CASSPGGTLTNSPLHF. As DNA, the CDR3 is TGTGCCAGCAGCCCGGGTGGGACACTAACTAATTCACCCCTCCACTTT.

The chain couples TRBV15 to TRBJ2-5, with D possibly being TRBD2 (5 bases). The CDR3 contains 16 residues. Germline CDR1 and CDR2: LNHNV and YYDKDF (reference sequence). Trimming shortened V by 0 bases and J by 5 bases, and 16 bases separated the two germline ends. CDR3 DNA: TGTGCCACCAGCAGAGATCTTTCCCGGGGAGAGGAGACCCAGTACTTC. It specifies CATSRDLSRGEETQYF.